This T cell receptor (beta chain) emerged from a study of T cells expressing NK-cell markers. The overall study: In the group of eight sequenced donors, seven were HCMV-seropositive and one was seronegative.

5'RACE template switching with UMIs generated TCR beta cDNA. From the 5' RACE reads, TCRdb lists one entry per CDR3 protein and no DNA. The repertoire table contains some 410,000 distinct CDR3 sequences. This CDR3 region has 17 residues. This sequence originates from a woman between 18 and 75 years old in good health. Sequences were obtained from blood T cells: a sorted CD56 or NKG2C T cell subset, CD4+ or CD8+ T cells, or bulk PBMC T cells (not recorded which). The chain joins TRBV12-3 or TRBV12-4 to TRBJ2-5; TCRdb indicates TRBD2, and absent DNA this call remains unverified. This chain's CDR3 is CASSLGISGEAQETQYF.